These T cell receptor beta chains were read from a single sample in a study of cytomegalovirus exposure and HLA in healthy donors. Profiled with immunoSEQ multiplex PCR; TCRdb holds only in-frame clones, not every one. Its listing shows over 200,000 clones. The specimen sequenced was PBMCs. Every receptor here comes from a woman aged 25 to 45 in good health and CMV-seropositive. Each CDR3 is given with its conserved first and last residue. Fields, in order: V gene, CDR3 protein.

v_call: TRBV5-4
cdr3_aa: CASSLRGSDTIYF

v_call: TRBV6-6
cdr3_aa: CASRAGAKMNEQFF

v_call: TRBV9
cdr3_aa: CASSAGLEPYHSYEQYF

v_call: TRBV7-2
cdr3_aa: CASSLGRGHSGNTIYF

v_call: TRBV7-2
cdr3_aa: CASSSALPGTGGRQFF

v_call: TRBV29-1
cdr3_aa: CSGHRNTEAFF

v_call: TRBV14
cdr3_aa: CASSRGSGSPSYEQYF

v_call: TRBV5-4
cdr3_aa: CASSAGLAGTLQETQYF

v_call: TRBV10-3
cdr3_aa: CAISVVGGGSGIRSYNEQFF

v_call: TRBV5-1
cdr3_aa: CASSPGQALGDTEAFF

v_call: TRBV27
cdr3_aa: CASSGYRYSPLHF

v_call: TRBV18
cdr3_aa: CASSPGGRGNEKLFF

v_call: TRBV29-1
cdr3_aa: CSCRWSTETQYF

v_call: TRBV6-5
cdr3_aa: CASSYYRTDTQYF

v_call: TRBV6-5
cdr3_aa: CASRTTGMRNEQFF

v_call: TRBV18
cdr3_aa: CASSTGTSGFPYEQYF

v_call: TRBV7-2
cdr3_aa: CASSPGLGETQYF